One sample yielded the 5 T cell receptor beta chains listed below, sequenced in a study of T cells in Graves' hyperthyroidism and ophthalmopathy. TCR beta CDR3 sequences were amplified from RNA transcripts. Carried out on the TCR CDR3, a first-round RT-PCR used the HTBI primer set. TCRdb re-called the multiplex PCR reads with MiXCR, one entry per CDR3 protein. The table lists approximately 400,000 distinct CDR3 sequences, 25% of them singletons, with more than 60% in the top ten. The source material was blood. All receptors come from a man aged 50 or older with Graves' hyperthyroidism.

CDR3 sequence (DNA): TGTGCCAGCAGTTTCGAGGACAGGAAAAATTCACCCCTCCACTTT. As protein: CASSFEDRKNSPLHF. The chain couples TRBV28 to TRBJ1-6, with 7 positions matching TRBD1. The CDR3 totals 15 residues. Looked up from germline, CDR1 is MDHEN and CDR2 is SYDVKM. The ends lost 3 bases at V and 7 bases at J; junction bases unmatched: 6.

This clonotype was seen a few times. V and J are TRBV10-1 and TRBJ2-2, with D possibly matching TRBD1 (5 bases). Trimming pared 8 bases from V and 0 bases from J, leaving 7 bases between. This CDR3 comprises 13 residues. CDR1 and CDR2 (germline): WNHNN, SYGVQD (reference sequence). The CDR3 protein is CASRQSNTGELFF. CDR3 nucleotide sequence: TGCGCCAGCCGACAGTCGAACACCGGGGAGCTGTTTTTT.

J is TRBJ1-1 and V is TRBV24-1; D call uncertain. The V and J ends lost 7 bases and 1 base respectively, with 6 bases between them. CDR1 KGHDR and CDR2 SFDVKD come from the germline V gene. The CDR3 runs to 12 residues. The chain's CDR3 is CATSHGNTEAFF. CDR3 bases: TGTGCCACCAGCCACGGGAACACTGAAGCTTTCTTT.

This clonotype came up many times. The chain couples TRBV19 to TRBJ2-3; D gene uncertain. Germline V gene data show CDR1 as LNHDA and CDR2 as SQIVND (reference sequence). The length of the CDR3 is 10 residues. V gave up 9 bases and J gave up 6 bases, with 7 bases separating them. CDR3 in DNA: TGTGCCAGCGGCGCGGATACGCAGTATTTT. Translation: CASGADTQYF.

The chain links TRBV5-1 to TRBJ2-6; no clear D. Trimming removed 4 bases from V and 2 bases from J, with 1 base in between. Germline assignment: CDR1 SGHRS and CDR2 YFSETQ. The CDR3 spans 12 residues. The CDR3 bases are TGCGCCAGCAGCGCTGGGGCCAACGTCCTGACTTTC. Translating gives CASSAGANVLTF. Full variable domain (missing parts from reference TRBV5-1 and TRBJ2-6): KAGVTQTPRYLIKTRGQQVTLSCSPISGHRSVSWYQQTPGQGLQFLFEYFSETQRNKGNFPGRFSGRQFSNSRSEMNVSTLELGDSALYLCASSAGANVLTFGAGSRLTVL.